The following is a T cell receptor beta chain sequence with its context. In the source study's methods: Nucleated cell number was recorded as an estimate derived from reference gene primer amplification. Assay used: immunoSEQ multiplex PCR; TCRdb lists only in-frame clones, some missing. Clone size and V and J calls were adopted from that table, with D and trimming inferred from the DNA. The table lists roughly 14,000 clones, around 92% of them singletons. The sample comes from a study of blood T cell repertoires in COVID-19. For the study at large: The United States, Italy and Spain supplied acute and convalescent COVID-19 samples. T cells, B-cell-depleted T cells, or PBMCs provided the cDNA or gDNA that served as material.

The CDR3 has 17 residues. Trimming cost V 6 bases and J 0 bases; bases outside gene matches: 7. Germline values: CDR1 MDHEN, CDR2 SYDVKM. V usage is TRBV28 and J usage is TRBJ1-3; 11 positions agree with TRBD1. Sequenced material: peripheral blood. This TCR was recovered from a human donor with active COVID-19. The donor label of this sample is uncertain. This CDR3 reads CASSLSGTGGSGNTIYF. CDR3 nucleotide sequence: TGTGCCAGCAGCCTATCCGGGACAGGGGGCTCTGGAAACACCATATATTTT.